This T cell receptor (beta chain) was profiled in a study of OX40 agonist ivuxolimab in advanced cancers. At the level of the study: A male proportion of about 86% was recorded, with mean age about 54 years and range about 20 to 79. The study's findings and limits: The study did not work out the antigen specificity of the expanded peripheral T cells. At 0.1 to 3.0 mg/kg and by week 6, clonal expansion occurred in CD4+ and CD8+ blood T cells. Also showing low normalized T-cell clonal expansion were some of the nonresponders.

CDR3 length: 14 amino acids. Per the germline V gene, CDR1 is ENHRY and CDR2 is SYGVKD. Between the trimmed V and J ends, which lost 3 bases and 5 bases, there was a span of 13 bases. Only in-frame clones appear in the TCRdb table, and some are missing; sequencing was by immunoSEQ multiplex PCR. The sample shows some 22,000 clones, around 73% of them seen only once. In regard to this clone: The antigen is not known.

The chain recombines TRBV10-3 with TRBJ1-1; D uncertain. The specimen was CD4+ or CD8+ T cells sorted from blood, collected in a trial of the OX40 agonist ivuxolimab. The TCR originated in an adult with an advanced solid tumor such as melanoma, head and neck, liver or kidney cancer. CDR3 sequence reads: CAISDLGLRTEAFF. DNA of the CDR3: TGTGCCATCAGTGATTTGGGCCTAAGGACTGAAGCTTTCTTT.